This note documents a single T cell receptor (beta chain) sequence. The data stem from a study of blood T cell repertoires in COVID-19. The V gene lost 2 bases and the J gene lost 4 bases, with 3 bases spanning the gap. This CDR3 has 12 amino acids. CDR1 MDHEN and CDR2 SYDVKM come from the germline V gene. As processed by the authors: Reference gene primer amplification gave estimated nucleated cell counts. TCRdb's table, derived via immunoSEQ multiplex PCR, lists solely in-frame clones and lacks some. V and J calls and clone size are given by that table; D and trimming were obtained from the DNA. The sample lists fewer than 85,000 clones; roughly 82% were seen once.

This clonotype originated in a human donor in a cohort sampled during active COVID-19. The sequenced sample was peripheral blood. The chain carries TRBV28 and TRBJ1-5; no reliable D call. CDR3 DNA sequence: TGTGCCAGCAGTTTAGCGAATCAGCCCCAGCATTTT. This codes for CASSLANQPQHF.